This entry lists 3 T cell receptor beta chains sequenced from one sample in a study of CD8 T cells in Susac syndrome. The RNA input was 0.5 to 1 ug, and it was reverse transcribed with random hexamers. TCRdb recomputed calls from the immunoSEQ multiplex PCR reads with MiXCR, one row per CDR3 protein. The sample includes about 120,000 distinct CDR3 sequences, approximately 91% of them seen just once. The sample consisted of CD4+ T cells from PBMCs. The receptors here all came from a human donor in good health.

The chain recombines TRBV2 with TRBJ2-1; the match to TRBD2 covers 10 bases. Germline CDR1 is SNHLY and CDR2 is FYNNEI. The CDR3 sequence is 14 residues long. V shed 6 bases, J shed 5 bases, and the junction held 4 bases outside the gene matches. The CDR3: CASRGLATHNEQFF. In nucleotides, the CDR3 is TGTGCCAGCAGGGGACTAGCGACCCACAATGAGCAGTTCTTC.

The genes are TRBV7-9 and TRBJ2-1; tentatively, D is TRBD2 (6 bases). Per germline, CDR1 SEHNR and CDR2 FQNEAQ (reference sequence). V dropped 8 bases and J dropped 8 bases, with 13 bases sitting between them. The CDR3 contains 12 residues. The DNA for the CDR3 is TGTGCCAGCGGGCGGGGCCCGGATGAGCAGTTCTTC. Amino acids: CASGRGPDEQFF.

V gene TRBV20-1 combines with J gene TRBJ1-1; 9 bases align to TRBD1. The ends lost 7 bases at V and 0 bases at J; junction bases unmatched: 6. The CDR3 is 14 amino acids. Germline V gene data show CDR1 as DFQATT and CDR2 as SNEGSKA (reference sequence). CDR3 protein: CSVRTGVMNTEAFF. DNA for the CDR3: TGCAGTGTGAGGACAGGGGTCATGAACACTGAAGCTTTCTTT.